This TCR beta chain was recovered during a study of cytomegalovirus exposure and HLA in healthy donors. Study overall: Early release data held 85 million to 95 million unique TCRs from HLA-typed donors.

Overall study findings and caveats: A few V segments could not be told apart, such as TRBV6-2 and TRBV6-3, and were left out. Across donors, sequencing depth was assumed by presence/absence analyses to be roughly uniform. Per a later analysis, 15,000 to 20,000 TCR beta sequences showed association with HLA alleles at 0.05 false discovery rate.

This clone was seen a few times. Its antigen is not known. The V end lost 1 base, the J end lost 1 base, and 7 bases lay between the germline ends. This CDR3 region has 14 residues. Germline V CDR1 and CDR2: SEHNR, FQNEAQ (reference sequence). PCR primers comprised 60 Vbeta and 13 Jbeta primers. Generated by immunoSEQ multiplex PCR, the TCRdb table keeps only in-frame clones and is missing some. The sample has tens of thousands of clones, around 82% seen once. The sample taken for sequencing was PBMCs. V gene TRBV7-9 combines with J gene TRBJ1-1; D gene uncertain. The TCR originated in a woman between 18 and 29 years old in good health and CMV-seropositive. This CDR3 is CASSLDVRNTEAFF. CDR3 sequence (DNA): TGTGCCAGCAGCTTAGATGTCCGGAACACTGAAGCTTTCTTT. Combining the CDR3 with reference TRBV7-9 and TRBJ1-1 gives the whole variable domain DTGVSQNPRHKITKRGQNVTFRCDPISEHNRLYWYRQTLGQGPEFLTYFQNEAQLEKSRLLSDRFSAERPKGSFSTLEIQRTEQGDSAMYLCASSLDVRNTEAFFGQGTRLTVV.